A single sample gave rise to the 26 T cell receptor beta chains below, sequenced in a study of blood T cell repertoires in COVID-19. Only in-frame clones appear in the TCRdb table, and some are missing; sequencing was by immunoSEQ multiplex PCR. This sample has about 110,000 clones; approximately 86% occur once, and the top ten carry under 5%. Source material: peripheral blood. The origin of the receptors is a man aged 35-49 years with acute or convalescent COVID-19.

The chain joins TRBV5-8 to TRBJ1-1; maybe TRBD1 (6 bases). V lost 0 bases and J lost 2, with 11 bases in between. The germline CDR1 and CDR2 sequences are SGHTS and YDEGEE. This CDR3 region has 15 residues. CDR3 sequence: CASSLEWTENTEAFF. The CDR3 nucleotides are TGTGCCAGCAGCTTGGAATGGACAGAAAACACTGAAGCTTTCTTT.

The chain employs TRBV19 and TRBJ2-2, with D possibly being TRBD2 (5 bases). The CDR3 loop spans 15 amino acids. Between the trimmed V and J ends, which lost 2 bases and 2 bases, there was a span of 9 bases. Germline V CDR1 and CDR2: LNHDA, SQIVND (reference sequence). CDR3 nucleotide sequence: TGTGCCAGTAGTATAAGAGGGCTCAACACCGGGGAGCTGTTTTTT. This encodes CASSIRGLNTGELFF. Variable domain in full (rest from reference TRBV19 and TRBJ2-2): DGGITQSPKYLFRKEGQNVTLSCEQNLNHDAMYWYRQDPGQGLRLIYYSQIVNDFQKGDIAEGYSVSREKKESFPLTVTSAQKNPTAFYLCASSIRGLNTGELFFGEGSRLTVL.

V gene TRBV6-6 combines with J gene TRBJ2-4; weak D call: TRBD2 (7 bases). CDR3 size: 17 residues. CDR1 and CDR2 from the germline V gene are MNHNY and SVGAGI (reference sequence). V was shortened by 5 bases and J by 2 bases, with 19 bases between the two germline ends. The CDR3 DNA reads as TGTGCCAGCAGTCAACCTCCGGCGGGGGCAACCAAAAACATTCAGTACTTC. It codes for CASSQPPAGATKNIQYF.

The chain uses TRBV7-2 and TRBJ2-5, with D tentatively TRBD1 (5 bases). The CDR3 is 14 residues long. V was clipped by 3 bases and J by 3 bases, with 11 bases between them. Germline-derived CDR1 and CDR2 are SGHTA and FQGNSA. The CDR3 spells CASSLMGPKETQYF. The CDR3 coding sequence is TGTGCCAGCAGCTTGATGGGGCCTAAAGAGACCCAGTACTTC.

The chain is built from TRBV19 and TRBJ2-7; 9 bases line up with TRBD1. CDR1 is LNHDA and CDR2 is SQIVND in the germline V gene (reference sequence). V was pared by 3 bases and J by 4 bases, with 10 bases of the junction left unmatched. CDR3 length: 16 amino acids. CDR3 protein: CASSITVGQGIYEQYF. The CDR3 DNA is TGTGCCAGTAGTATTACGGTCGGACAGGGGATTTACGAGCAGTACTTC.

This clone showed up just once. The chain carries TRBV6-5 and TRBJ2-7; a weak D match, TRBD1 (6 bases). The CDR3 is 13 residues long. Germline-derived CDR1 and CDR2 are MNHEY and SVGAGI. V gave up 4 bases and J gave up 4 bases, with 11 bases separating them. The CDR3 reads CASSLDSPYEQYF. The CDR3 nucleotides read TGTGCCAGCAGTTTGGACAGCCCGTACGAGCAGTACTTC.

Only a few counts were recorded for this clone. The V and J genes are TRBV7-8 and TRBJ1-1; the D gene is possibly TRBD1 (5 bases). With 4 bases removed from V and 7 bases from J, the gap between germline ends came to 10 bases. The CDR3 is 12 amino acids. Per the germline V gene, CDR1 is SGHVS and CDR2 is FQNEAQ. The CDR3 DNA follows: TGTGCCAGCAGCTACTCGGGGGGTGAAGCTTTCTTT. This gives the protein CASSYSGGEAFF.

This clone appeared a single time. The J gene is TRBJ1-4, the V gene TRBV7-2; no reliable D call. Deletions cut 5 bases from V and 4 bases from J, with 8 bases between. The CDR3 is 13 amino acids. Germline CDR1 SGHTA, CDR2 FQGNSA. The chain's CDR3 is CASSPGFNEKLFF. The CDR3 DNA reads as TGTGCCAGCAGCCCAGGATTTAATGAAAAACTGTTTTTT.

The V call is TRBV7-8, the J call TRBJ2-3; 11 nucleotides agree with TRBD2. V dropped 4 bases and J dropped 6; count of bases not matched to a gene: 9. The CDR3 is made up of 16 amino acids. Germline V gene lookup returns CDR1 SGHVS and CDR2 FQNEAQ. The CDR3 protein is CASSSRTASGGDTQYF. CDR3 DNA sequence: TGTGCCAGCAGCTCAAGGACGGCTAGCGGGGGGGATACGCAGTATTTT.

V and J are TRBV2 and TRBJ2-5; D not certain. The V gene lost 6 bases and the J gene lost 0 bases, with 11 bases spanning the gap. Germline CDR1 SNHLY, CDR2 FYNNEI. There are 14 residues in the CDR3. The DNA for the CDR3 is TGTGCCAGCAGAGAGAACAGTTACCAAGAGACCCAGTACTTC. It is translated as CASRENSYQETQYF.

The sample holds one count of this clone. CDR3 coding DNA: TGTGCCAGCTCACAGGGCTATATGGATACGCAGTATTTT. It is translated as CASSQGYMDTQYF. V usage is TRBV5-4 and J usage is TRBJ2-3, with a tentative D call TRBD1 (6 bases). The germline gives CDR1 SGHNT, CDR2 YYREEE (reference sequence). Trimming took 7 bases from V and 6 from J, leaving 15 bases between them. The CDR3 is 13 residues long.

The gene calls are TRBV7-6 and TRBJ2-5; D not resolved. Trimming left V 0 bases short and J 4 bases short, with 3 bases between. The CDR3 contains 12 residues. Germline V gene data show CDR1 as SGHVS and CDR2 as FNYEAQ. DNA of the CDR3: TGTGCCAGCAGCTTAGCCGGAGAGACCCAGTACTTC. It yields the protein CASSLAGETQYF. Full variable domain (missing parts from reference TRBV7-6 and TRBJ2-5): GAGVSQSPRYKVTKRGQDVALRCDPISGHVSLYWYRQALGQGPEFLTYFNYEAQQDKSGLPNDRFSAERPEGSISTLTIQRTEQRDSAMYRCASSLAGETQYFGPGTRLLVL.

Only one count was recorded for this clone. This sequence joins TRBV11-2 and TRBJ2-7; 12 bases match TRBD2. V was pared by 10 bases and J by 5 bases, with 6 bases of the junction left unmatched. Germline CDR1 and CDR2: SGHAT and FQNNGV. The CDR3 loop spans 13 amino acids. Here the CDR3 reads CANQLAGGNEQYF. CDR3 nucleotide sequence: TGTGCCAACCAACTAGCGGGAGGTAACGAGCAGTACTTC.

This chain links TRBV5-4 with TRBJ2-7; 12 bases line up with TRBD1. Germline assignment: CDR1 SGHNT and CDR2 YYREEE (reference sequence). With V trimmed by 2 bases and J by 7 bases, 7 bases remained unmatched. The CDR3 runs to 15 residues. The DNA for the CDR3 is TGTGCCAGCAGCTTTCCGGGACAGGGGGCGAAAGAGCAGTACTTC. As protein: CASSFPGQGAKEQYF.

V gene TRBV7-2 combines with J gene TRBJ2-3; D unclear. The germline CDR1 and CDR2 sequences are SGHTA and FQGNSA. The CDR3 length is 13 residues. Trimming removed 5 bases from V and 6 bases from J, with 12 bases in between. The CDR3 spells CASSHGPADTQYF. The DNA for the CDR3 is TGTGCCAGCAGCCATGGGCCGGCGGATACGCAGTATTTT.

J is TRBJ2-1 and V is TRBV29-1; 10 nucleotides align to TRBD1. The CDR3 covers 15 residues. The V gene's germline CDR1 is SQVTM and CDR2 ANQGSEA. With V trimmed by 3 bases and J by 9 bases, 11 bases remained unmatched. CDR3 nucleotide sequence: TGCAGCGTTGAGGGACAGGGGCGCGCGGGGGGTGAGCAGTTCTTC. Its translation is CSVEGQGRAGGEQFF.

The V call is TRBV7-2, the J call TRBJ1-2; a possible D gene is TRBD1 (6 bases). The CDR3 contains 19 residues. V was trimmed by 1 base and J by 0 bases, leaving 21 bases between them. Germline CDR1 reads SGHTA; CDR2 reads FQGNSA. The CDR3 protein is CASSLVARRDKLANYGYTF. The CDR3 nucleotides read TGTGCCAGCAGCTTAGTGGCACGCAGGGACAAGTTAGCTAACTATGGCTACACCTTC.

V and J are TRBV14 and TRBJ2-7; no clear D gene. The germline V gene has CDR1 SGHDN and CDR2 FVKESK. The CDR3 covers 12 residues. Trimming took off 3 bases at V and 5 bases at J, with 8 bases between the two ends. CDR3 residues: CASSQGVHEQYF. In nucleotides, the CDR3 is TGTGCCAGCAGCCAGGGCGTCCACGAGCAGTACTTC. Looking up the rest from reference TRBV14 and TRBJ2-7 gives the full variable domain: EAGVTQFPSHSVIEKGQTVTLRCDPISGHDNLYWYRRVMGKEIKFLLHFVKESKQDESGMPNNRFLAERTGGTYSTLKVQPAELEDSGVYFCASSQGVHEQYFGPGTRLTVT.

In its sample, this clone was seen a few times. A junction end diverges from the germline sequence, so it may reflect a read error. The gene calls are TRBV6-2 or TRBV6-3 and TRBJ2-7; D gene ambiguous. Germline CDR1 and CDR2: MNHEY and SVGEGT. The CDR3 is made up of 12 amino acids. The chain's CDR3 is CASSYSGLPTHF. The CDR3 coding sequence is TGTGCCAGCAGTTACTCGGGCCTGCCCACGCACTTC.

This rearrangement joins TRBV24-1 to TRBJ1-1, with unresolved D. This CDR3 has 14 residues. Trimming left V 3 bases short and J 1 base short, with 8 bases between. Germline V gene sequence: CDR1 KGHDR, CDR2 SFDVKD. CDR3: CATSDGSGNTEAFF. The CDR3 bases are TGTGCCACCAGTGATGGGTCGGGGAACACTGAAGCTTTCTTT.

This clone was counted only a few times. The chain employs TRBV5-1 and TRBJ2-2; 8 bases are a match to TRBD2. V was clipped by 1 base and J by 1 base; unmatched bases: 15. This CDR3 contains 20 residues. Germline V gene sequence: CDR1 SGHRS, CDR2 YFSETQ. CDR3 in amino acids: CASSLLGRALTSGNTGELFF. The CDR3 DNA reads TGCGCCAGCAGCTTGTTAGGCAGGGCTCTAACTAGCGGGAACACCGGGGAGCTGTTTTTT.

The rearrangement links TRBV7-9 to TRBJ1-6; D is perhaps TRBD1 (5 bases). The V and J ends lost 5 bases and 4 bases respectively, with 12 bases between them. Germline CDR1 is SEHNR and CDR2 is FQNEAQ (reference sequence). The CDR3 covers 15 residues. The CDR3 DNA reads TGTGCCAGCAGCCATAACAACAGGTATAATTCACCCCTCCACTTT. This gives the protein CASSHNNRYNSPLHF.

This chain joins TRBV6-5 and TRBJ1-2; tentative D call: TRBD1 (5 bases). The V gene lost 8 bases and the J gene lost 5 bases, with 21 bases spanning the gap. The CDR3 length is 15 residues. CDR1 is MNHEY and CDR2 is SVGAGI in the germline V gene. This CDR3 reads CASDVQTQGVYGYTF. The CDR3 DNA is TGTGCCAGCGATGTCCAAACTCAGGGCGTATATGGCTACACCTTC.

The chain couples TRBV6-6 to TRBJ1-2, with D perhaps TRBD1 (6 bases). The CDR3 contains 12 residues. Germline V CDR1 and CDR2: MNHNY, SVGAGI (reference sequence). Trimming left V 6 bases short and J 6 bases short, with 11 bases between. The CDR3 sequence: CASRPRTDGYTF. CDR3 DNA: TGTGCCAGCAGACCCAGGACAGATGGCTACACCTTC.

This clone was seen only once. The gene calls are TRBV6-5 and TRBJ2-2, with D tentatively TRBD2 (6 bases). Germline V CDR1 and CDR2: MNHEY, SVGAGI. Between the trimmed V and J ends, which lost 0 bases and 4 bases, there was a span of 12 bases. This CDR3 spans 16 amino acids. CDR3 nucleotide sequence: TGTGCCAGCAGTTACTCGGGGGGAGTTGGCACCGGGGAGCTGTTTTTT. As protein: CASSYSGGVGTGELFF.

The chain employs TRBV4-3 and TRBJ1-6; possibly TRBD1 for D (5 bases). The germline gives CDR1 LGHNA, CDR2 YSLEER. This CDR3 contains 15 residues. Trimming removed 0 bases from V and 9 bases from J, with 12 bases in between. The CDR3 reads CASSQDHLGGSPLHF. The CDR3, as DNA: TGCGCCAGCAGCCAAGATCACTTGGGGGGTTCACCCCTCCACTTT.